Shown below are 5 T cell receptor beta chains from a single sample sequenced in a study of T-cell reconstitution after alpha-beta-depleted transplantation in children. Unique molecular identifiers were used to barcode this TCRbeta library. TCRdb re-called the PCR reads with MiXCR, one entry per CDR3 protein. The profile shows 350,000 to 500,000 distinct CDR3 sequences, 43% of them singletons. Material: PBMCs, obtained before TCRalphabeta/CD19-depleted stem cell transplant. The receptors come from a girl aged 2 to 10 with aplastic anemia, due to receive a stem cell transplant.

This clonotype has at least ten counts. CDR3 nucleotides: TGTGCCAGCGGTCAATGGGCCTTCAATTCACCCCTCCACTTT. It codes for CASGQWAFNSPLHF. V gene TRBV2 combines with J gene TRBJ1-6; no clear D. Trimming took 8 bases from V and 7 from J, leaving 15 bases between them. Germline assignment: CDR1 SNHLY and CDR2 FYNNEI. The CDR3 is made up of 14 amino acids.

This chain connects TRBV28 to TRBJ1-5; TRBD1 matches at 9 bases. V gave up 5 bases and J gave up 0 bases; unmatched junction bases: 5. CDR3 length equals 16 residues. Germline values: CDR1 MDHEN, CDR2 SYDVKM. CDR3 residues: CASSLRQGVSNQPQHF. CDR3 bases: TGTGCCAGCAGTCTTAGACAGGGGGTTAGCAATCAGCCCCAGCATTTT.

The chain recombines TRBV29-1 with TRBJ1-1; no definite D call. The CDR3 consists of 12 residues. Trimming stripped 3 bases from V and 3 bases from J, with 8 bases between. Per the germline V gene, CDR1 is SQVTM and CDR2 is ANQGSEA. For the CDR3, the DNA is TGCAGCGTTGAGATGCCCTACACTGAAGCTTTCTTT. This encodes CSVEMPYTEAFF.

This clonotype was observed a few times. The chain combines TRBV29-1 with TRBJ2-5; D remains unclear. Germline V gene data show CDR1 as SQVTM and CDR2 as ANQGSEA. V was clipped by 3 bases and J by 4 bases, with 3 bases between them. The CDR3 is 10 amino acids. Here the CDR3 DNA reads TGCAGCGTTGAGCTAGAGACCCAGTACTTC. Translation: CSVELETQYF.

In this sample, this clonotype turned up a few times. The chain has TRBV30 and TRBJ1-4; TRBD1 matches 7 bases. Germline V gene sequence: CDR1 GTSNPN, CDR2 SVGIG (reference sequence). This CDR3 contains 13 residues. V dropped 3 bases and J dropped 8; count of bases not matched to a gene: 6. This CDR3 is CAWRGTVREKLFF. The CDR3 coding sequence is TGTGCCTGGAGGGGGACAGTTCGGGAAAAACTGTTTTTT.